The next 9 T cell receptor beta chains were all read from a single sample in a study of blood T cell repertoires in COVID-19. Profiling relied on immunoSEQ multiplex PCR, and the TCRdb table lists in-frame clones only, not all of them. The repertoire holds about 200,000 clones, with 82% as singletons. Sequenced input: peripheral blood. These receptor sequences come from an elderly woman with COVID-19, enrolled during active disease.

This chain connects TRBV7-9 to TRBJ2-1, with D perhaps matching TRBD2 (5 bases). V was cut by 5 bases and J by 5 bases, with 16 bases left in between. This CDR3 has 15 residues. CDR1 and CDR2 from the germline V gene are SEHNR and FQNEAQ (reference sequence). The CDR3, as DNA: TGTGCCAGCAGCAGAACCGGGGTTAACCACAATGAGCAGTTCTTC. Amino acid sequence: CASSRTGVNHNEQFF.

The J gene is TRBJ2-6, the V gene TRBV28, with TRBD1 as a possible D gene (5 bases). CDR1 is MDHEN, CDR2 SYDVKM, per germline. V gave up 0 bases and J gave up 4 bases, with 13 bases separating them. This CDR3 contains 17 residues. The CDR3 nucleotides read TGTGCCAGCAGTTTATGGGCAGGGTCTGTGGGGGCCAACGTCCTGACTTTC. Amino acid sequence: CASSLWAGSVGANVLTF.

The CDR3 DNA is TGCGCCAGCAGCCAACCTAGCGGGGGTGGCCAAGAGACCCAGTACTTC. This translates into CASSQPSGGGQETQYF. This sequence joins TRBV4-1 and TRBJ2-5; 10 bases line up with TRBD2. The germline gives CDR1 MGHRA, CDR2 YSYEKL. Germline trimming cut 2 bases from V and 1 base from J; bases unmatched to any gene: 4. The CDR3 is 16 residues long.

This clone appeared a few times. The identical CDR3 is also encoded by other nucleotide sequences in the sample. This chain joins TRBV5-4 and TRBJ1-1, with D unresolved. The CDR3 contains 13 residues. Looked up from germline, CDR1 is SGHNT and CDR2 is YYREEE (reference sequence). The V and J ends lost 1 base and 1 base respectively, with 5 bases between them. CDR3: CASSLRGNTEAFF. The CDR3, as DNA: TGTGCCAGCAGCTTGCGGGGGAACACTGAAGCTTTCTTT.

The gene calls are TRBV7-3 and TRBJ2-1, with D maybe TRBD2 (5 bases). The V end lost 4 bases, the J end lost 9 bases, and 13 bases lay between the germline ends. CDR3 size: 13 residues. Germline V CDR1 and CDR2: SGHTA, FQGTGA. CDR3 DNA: TGTGCCAGCAGCTCCGGCTTGAGGGCTGAGCAGTTCTTC. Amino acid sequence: CASSSGLRAEQFF.

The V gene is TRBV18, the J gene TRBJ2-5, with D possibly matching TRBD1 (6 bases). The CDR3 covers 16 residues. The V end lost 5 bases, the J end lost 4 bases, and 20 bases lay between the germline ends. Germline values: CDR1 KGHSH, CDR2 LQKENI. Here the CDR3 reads CASSATTGSSSETQYF. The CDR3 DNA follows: TGTGCCAGCTCAGCCACAACAGGGTCCTCCTCAGAGACCCAGTACTTC.

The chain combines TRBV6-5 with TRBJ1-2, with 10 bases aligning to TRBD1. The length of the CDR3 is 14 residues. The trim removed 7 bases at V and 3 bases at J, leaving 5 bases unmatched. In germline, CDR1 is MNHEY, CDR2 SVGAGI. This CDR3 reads CASKTGGLDYGYTF. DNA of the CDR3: TGTGCCAGCAAGACAGGGGGCTTAGACTATGGCTACACCTTC.

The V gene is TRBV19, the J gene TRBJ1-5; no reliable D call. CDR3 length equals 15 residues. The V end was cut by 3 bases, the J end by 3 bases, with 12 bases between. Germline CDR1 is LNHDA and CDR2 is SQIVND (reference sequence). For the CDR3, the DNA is TGTGCCAGTAGTATCCTGGGGAGGGACAATCAGCCCCAGCATTTT. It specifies CASSILGRDNQPQHF.

Here the CDR3 DNA reads TGTGCCAGCAGTCCCTCCCGCGGCAGCCAGCCCCAGCATTTT. The encoded protein is CASSPSRGSQPQHF. This rearrangement joins TRBV28 to TRBJ1-5; no clear D. V was shortened by 5 bases and J by 7 bases, with 15 bases between the two germline ends. This CDR3 region has 14 residues. The germline CDR1 and CDR2 sequences are MDHEN and SYDVKM.